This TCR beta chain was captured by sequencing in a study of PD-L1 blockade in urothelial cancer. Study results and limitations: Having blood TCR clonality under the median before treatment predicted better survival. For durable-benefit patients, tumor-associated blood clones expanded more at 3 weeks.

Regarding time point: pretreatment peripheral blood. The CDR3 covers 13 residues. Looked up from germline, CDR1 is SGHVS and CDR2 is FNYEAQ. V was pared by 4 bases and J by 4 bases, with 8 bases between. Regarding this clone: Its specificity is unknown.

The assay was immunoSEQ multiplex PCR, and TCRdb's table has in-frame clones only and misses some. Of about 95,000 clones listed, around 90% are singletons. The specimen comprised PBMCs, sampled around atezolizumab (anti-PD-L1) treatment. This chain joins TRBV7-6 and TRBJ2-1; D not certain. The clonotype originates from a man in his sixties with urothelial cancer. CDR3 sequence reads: CASSSDTYNEQFF. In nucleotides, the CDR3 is TGTGCCAGCAGCTCCGACACTTACAATGAGCAGTTCTTC.